The clone carrying this T cell receptor beta chain occurred once. Clones were sequenced by immunoSEQ multiplex PCR, and TCRdb holds only the in-frame ones, with some missing. The sample shows approximately 50,000 clones, more than 95% of them seen only once. This specimen belongs to a study of technical replicates of blood from a few donors. The CDR3 is 13 residues long. V gave up 6 bases and J gave up 4 bases, with 10 bases separating them. Germline-derived CDR1 and CDR2 are MNHNS and SASEGT. This sequence joins TRBV6-1 and TRBJ2-1; TRBD2 might be the D (5 bases). What was sequenced was T cells isolated from PBMCs. The TCR originated in a human donor in good health. In nucleotides, the CDR3 is TGTGCCAGCAGCCGTCCGGGGTACAATGAGCAGTTCTTC. Translated: CASSRPGYNEQFF.